Below are 2 T cell receptor beta chains sequenced from a single sample in a study of blood T cell repertoires in COVID-19 (dated by TCRdb to between 2020 and 2021). The library was obtained by the immunoSEQ multiplex PCR assay. Here the immuneACCESS table is served through TCRdb, limited to in-frame sequences with V and J called. Missing clones are a known gap in these copies; in checked studies unresolved V genes cover under half, and the rest lacks a known reason. The sample includes about 75,000 clones, with more than 80% observed a single time. About 7% of the sample lies in the top ten. The specimen sequenced was peripheral blood. These receptors were collected from a human donor in a cohort sampled during active COVID-19.

The rearrangement joins TRBV5-1 to TRBJ2-1; TRBD1 is a possible D gene (6 bases). The V end lost 4 bases, the J end lost 3 bases, and 14 bases lay between the germline ends. Germline V CDR1 and CDR2: SGHRS, YFSETQ. CDR3 length: 15 residues. The CDR3 here is CASSGGATGYNEQFF. The CDR3 region has the DNA TGCGCCAGCAGCGGGGGCGCTACAGGCTACAATGAGCAGTTCTTC.

The rearrangement links TRBV5-8 to TRBJ2-7; 9 bases line up with TRBD1. Losses at the gene ends were 2 bases for V and 3 bases for J; bases not matched to a gene: 6. The length of the CDR3 is 15 residues. Looked up from germline, CDR1 is SGHTS and CDR2 is YDEGEE. DNA of the CDR3: TGTGCCAGCAGCTTTAGTGGGACAGGGATCTACGAGCAGTACTTC. Protein sequence: CASSFSGTGIYEQYF.